Following are 22 T cell receptor beta chains from one sample sequenced in a study of PD-1 blockade in classical Hodgkin lymphoma. Every patient was affected by relapse after autologous stem cell transplantation, while exposure to brentuximab vedotin was not uniform. Sequencing used immunoSEQ multiplex PCR; TCRdb keeps in-frame clones, though not all of them. In the table there are some 14,000 clones, around 84% of which are singletons. The specimen comprised peripheral blood mononuclear cells (PBMCs), sampled at baseline. These receptors all stem from a human donor with classical Hodgkin lymphoma.

The chain uses TRBV7-2 and TRBJ2-5; TRBD1 is a possible D gene (6 bases). The V end lost 1 base, the J end lost 4 bases, and 13 bases lay between the germline ends. This CDR3 is 15 amino acids long. Germline lookup yields CDR1 SGHTA and CDR2 FQGNSA. The CDR3 sequence: CASSLGAGVGETQYF. CDR3 DNA sequence: TGTGCCAGCAGCTTAGGAGCAGGGGTGGGAGAGACCCAGTACTTC.

CDR3 DNA sequence: TGTGCCAGCAGCCAGGGACGGGTGAACACTGAAGCTTTCTTT. Its protein product is CASSQGRVNTEAFF. The chain employs TRBV5-5 and TRBJ1-1; D is perhaps TRBD1 (5 bases). V dropped 4 bases and J dropped 0 bases, with 10 bases sitting between them. The CDR3 is 14 residues long. Germline V gene data show CDR1 as SGHKS and CDR2 as YYEKEE (reference sequence).

The sample holds one count of this clone. This rearrangement joins TRBV7-2 to TRBJ1-2, with TRBD1 matching 10 bases. V was pared by 4 bases and J by 4 bases, with 6 bases of the junction left unmatched. Per the germline V gene, CDR1 is SGHTA and CDR2 is FQGNSA. The CDR3 consists of 15 residues. The CDR3 spells CASSSRQGAIYGYTF. The DNA for the CDR3 is TGTGCCAGCAGCTCTCGACAGGGGGCGATCTATGGCTACACCTTC.

For the CDR3, the DNA is TGTGCCAGCAGCGCCGGACAGGCACGGTCAGGGCAGTACTTC. Amino acid sequence: CASSAGQARSGQYF. V gene TRBV7-3 combines with J gene TRBJ2-7; TRBD1 matches 7 bases. CDR1 and CDR2 from the germline V gene are SGHTA and FQGTGA. V lost 5 bases to trimming and J lost 9 bases; unmatched junction nucleotides: 13. CDR3 length: 14 amino acids. Variable domain in full (rest from reference TRBV7-3 and TRBJ2-7): GAGVSQTPSNKVTEKGKYVELRCDPISGHTALYWYRQSLGQGPEFLIYFQGTGAADDSGLPNDRFFAVRPEGSVSTLKIQRTERGDSAVYLCASSAGQARSGQYFGPGTRLTVT.

V is TRBV7-2 and J is TRBJ2-7, with D perhaps given as TRBD1 or TRBD2 (6 bases each). V was pared by 5 bases and J by 0 bases, with 17 bases between. The CDR3 runs 16 residues. Germline loops: CDR1 SGHTA, CDR2 FQGNSA. Written as DNA, the CDR3 is TGTGCCAGCAGCCCATTAGGGGGGACTCTCTCCTACGAGCAGTACTTC. Amino acid sequence: CASSPLGGTLSYEQYF.

This chain links TRBV5-6 with TRBJ1-2; weak D call: TRBD1 (6 bases). In germline, CDR1 is SGHDT, CDR2 YYEEEE. With 3 bases removed from V and 1 base from J, the gap between germline ends came to 10 bases. This CDR3 contains 14 residues. CDR3 amino acids: CASSSPGVNYGYTF. The CDR3 DNA is TGTGCCAGCAGCTCGCCAGGGGTTAACTATGGCTACACCTTC.

The rearrangement joins TRBV19 to TRBJ1-6; tentative D call: TRBD1 (5 bases). This CDR3 is 15 amino acids long. The germline CDR1 and CDR2 sequences are LNHDA and SQIVND (reference sequence). Trimming took 7 bases from V and 6 from J, leaving 16 bases between them. For the CDR3, the DNA is TGTGCCAGTACCCCAGACGGGACTACTAATTCACCCCTCCACTTT. This gives the protein CASTPDGTTNSPLHF.

This chain uses TRBV5-1 with TRBJ2-1; 8 nucleotides align to TRBD2. This CDR3 is 16 amino acids long. The V gene end was trimmed by 0 bases and the J gene end by 2 bases; junction bases not matched to a gene: 4. Germline V gene lookup returns CDR1 SGHRS and CDR2 YFSETQ. The CDR3 spells CASSLGLRGAYNEQFF. In DNA, the CDR3 is TGCGCCAGCAGCTTGGGTTTGCGGGGGGCCTACAATGAGCAGTTCTTC. The full variable domain, its missing parts supplied by reference TRBV5-1 and TRBJ2-1, is KAGVTQTPRYLIKTRGQQVTLSCSPISGHRSVSWYQQTPGQGLQFLFEYFSETQRNKGNFPGRFSGRQFSNSRSEMNVSTLELGDSALYLCASSLGLRGAYNEQFFGPGTRLTVL.

This chain connects TRBV25-1 to TRBJ2-3; 15 nucleotides agree with TRBD2. The germline gives CDR1 MGHDK, CDR2 SYGVNS. V dropped 6 bases and J dropped 0; count of bases not matched to a gene: 4. The CDR3 is 17 residues long. CDR3 nucleotide sequence: TGTGCCAGCAGAGGGACTAGCGGGGGGCCTAGCACAGATACGCAGTATTTT. As protein: CASRGTSGGPSTDTQYF.

The chain links TRBV18 to TRBJ1-2; D not resolved. Trimming shortened V by 3 bases and J by 7 bases, and 15 bases separated the two germline ends. CDR3 length equals 14 residues. CDR1 is KGHSH and CDR2 is LQKENI in the germline V gene. The CDR3 spells CASSPDSRTSGYTF. In DNA, the CDR3 is TGTGCCAGCTCACCGGATTCCAGGACCAGTGGCTACACCTTC.

The table lists this clone with a few counts. As DNA, the CDR3 is TGTGCCAGCAGCCGCCAGGGGGGAGGGTCAGAGACCCAGTACTTC. Its translation is CASSRQGGGSETQYF. The gene calls are TRBV5-4 and TRBJ2-5; D could derive from TRBD1 or TRBD2 (7 bases each). The V end lost 4 bases, the J end lost 4 bases, and 17 bases lay between the germline ends. CDR1 is SGHNT, CDR2 YYREEE, per germline (reference sequence). The CDR3 consists of 15 residues. The complete variable domain, with remaining parts taken from reference TRBV5-4 and TRBJ2-5, reads ETGVTQSPTHLIKTRGQQVTLRCSSQSGHNTVSWYQQALGQGPQFIFQYYREEENGRGNFPPRFSGLQFPNYSSELNVNALELDDSALYLCASSRQGGGSETQYFGPGTRLLVL.

The V and J genes are TRBV5-4 and TRBJ1-4; D unclear. This CDR3 is built from 12 residues. In germline, CDR1 is SGHNT, CDR2 YYREEE (reference sequence). Trimming removed 0 bases at V and 8 bases at J, with 5 bases between. CDR3 protein: CASSLVGEKLFF. CDR3 in DNA: TGTGCCAGCAGCTTGGTAGGGGAAAAACTGTTTTTT.

The rearrangement links TRBV2 to TRBJ2-2; TRBD2 is a possible D gene (5 bases). Trimming pared 0 bases from V and 4 bases from J, leaving 9 bases between. Germline CDR1 SNHLY, CDR2 FYNNEI. This CDR3 is built from 15 residues. The CDR3 nucleotides read TGTGCCAGCAGTGAAGCGCCGGACTCCACCGGGGAGCTGTTTTTT. Translated: CASSEAPDSTGELFF.

The chain has TRBV7-8 and TRBJ2-7; D gene uncertain. The CDR3 consists of 15 residues. V lost 0 bases and J 1 base, leaving 10 bases between the germline ends. CDR1 SGHVS and CDR2 FQNEAQ come from the germline V gene. The CDR3 DNA sequence: TGTGCCAGCAGCTTAGCGCTTGTGGGTTCCTACGAGCAGTACTTC. This encodes CASSLALVGSYEQYF. Drawing the rest from reference TRBV7-8 and TRBJ2-7, the complete variable domain is GAGVSQSPRYKVAKRGQDVALRCDPISGHVSLFWYQQALGQGPEFLTYFQNEAQLDKSGLPSDRFFAERPEGSVSTLKIQRTQQEDSAVYLCASSLALVGSYEQYFGPGTRLTVT.

This sequence joins TRBV12-1 and TRBJ2-7. TRBV12-1 is labeled a pseudogene. This CDR3 region has 16 residues. CDR3 region: CASSIVRDHHLGEQYF. DNA of the CDR3: TGTGCCAGCAGCATCGTCCGGGACCACCACTTGGGCGAGCAGTACTTC.

The rearrangement uses TRBV28 and TRBJ2-7; D possibly corresponds to TRBD2 (5 bases). The CDR3 spans 15 residues. Looked up from germline, CDR1 is MDHEN and CDR2 is SYDVKM. Trimming left V 5 bases short and J 0 bases short, with 14 bases between. The CDR3 coding sequence is TGTGCCAGCAGTCCGGTCACGGGGATCTCCTACGAGCAGTACTTC. Translation: CASSPVTGISYEQYF.

The genes are TRBV7-2 and TRBJ2-7, with TRBD1 matching over 9 bases. J gave up 3 bases and V 5 bases, and 8 bases lay outside the gene matches. Germline V lookup: CDR1 SGHTA, CDR2 FQGNSA. The CDR3 extends over 15 amino acids. The CDR3, as DNA: TGTGCCAGCAGCCGCAGCGGGACAGGGAACTACGAGCAGTACTTC. It specifies CASSRSGTGNYEQYF.

This chain connects TRBV2 to TRBJ1-5; D ambiguous. Germline assignment: CDR1 SNHLY and CDR2 FYNNEI. The length of the CDR3 is 15 residues. Trimming left V 4 bases short and J 3 bases short, with 13 bases between. This CDR3 reads CASSGEGQPNQPQHF. The CDR3 coding sequence is TGTGCCAGCAGTGGTGAAGGGCAGCCCAATCAGCCCCAGCATTTT.

The chain uses TRBV5-1 and TRBJ2-1; D is uncertain. Deletions cut 1 base from V and 0 bases from J, with 8 bases between. The germline gives CDR1 SGHRS, CDR2 YFSETQ. The length of the CDR3 is 15 residues. The CDR3 DNA reads as TGCGCCAGCAGCTTGTCTATCGGCTCCTACAATGAGCAGTTCTTC. Residues: CASSLSIGSYNEQFF.

The rearrangement uses TRBV6-5 and TRBJ1-5; possibly TRBD1 for D (5 bases). Trimming shortened V by 6 bases and J by 8 bases, and 20 bases separated the two germline ends. CDR3 length: 15 amino acids. CDR1 is MNHEY and CDR2 is SVGAGI in the germline V gene. The CDR3 here is CASSAGPGGGKPQHF. CDR3 nucleotides: TGTGCCAGCAGCGCGGGACCGGGAGGAGGGAAGCCCCAGCATTTT.

This sequence joins TRBV23-1 and TRBJ1-3; 7 bases are shared with TRBD1. TRBV23-1 is filed as an ORF, its function uncertain. Trimming removed 1 base from V and 4 bases from J; junction bases left unmatched: 10. The CDR3 runs to 17 residues. This chain's CDR3 is CASSQCRGNVSGNTIYF. Here the CDR3 DNA reads TGCGCCAGCAGTCAATGCAGGGGGAACGTGTCCGGAAACACCATATATTTT.

CDR3 amino acids: CASKEGRANVAHGYTF. The CDR3, as DNA: TGTGCCAGTAAAGAGGGGAGGGCTAACGTGGCGCATGGCTACACCTTC. The chain links TRBV19 to TRBJ1-2, with D perhaps TRBD1 (5 bases). V gave up 7 bases and J gave up 6 bases, with 24 bases separating them. Germline V gene sequence: CDR1 LNHDA, CDR2 SQIVND (reference sequence). The length of the CDR3 is 16 residues.